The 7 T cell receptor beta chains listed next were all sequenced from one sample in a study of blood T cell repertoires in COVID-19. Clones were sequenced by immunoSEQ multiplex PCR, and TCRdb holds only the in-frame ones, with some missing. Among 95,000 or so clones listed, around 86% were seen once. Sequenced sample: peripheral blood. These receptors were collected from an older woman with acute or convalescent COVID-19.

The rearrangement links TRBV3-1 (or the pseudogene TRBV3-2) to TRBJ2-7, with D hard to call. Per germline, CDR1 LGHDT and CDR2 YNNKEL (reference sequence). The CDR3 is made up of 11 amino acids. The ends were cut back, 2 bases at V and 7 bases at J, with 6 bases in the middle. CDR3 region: CASSQLNEQYF. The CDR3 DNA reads TGTGCCAGCAGCCAACTTAATGAGCAGTACTTC.

This chain's CDR3 is CASSEEGTYNSPLHF. DNA of the CDR3: TGTGCCAGCAGTGAAGAGGGGACCTATAATTCACCCCTCCACTTT. The V gene is TRBV2, the J gene TRBJ1-6, with a tentative D call TRBD1 (5 bases). The CDR3 length is 15 residues. Trimming took off 1 base at V and 2 bases at J, with 6 bases between the two ends. From germline, CDR1 is SNHLY and CDR2 FYNNEI.

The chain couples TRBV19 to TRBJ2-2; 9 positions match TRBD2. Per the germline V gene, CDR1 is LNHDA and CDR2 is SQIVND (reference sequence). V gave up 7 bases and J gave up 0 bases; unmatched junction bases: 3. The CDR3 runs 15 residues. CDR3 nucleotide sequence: TGTGCCAGTATGACTAGCGGTTCGAACACCGGGGAGCTGTTTTTT. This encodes CASMTSGSNTGELFF. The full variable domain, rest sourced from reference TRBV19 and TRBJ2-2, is DGGITQSPKYLFRKEGQNVTLSCEQNLNHDAMYWYRQDPGQGLRLIYYSQIVNDFQKGDIAEGYSVSREKKESFPLTVTSAQKNPTAFYLCASMTSGSNTGELFFGEGSRLTVL.

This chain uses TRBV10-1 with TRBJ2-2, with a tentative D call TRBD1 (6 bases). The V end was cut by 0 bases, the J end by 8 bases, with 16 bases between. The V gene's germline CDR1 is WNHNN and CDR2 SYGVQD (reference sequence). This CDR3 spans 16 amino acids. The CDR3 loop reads CASSESKGQVGGELFF. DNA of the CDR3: TGCGCCAGCAGTGAGTCGAAGGGACAAGTTGGTGGGGAGCTGTTTTTT.

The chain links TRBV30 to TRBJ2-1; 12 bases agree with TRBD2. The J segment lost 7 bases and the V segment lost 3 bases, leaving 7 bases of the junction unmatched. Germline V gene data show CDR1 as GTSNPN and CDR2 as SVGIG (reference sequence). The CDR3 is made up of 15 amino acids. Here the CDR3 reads CAWSRLAGVGNEQFF. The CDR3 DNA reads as TGTGCCTGGAGCCGACTAGCGGGAGTCGGAAATGAGCAGTTCTTC.

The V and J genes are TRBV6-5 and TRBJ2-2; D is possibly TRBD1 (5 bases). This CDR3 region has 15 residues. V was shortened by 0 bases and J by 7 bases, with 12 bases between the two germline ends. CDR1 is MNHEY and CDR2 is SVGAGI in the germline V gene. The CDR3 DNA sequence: TGTGCCAGCAGTTACTCGGGGCAGGGTAACGGGGAGCTGTTTTTT. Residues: CASSYSGQGNGELFF.

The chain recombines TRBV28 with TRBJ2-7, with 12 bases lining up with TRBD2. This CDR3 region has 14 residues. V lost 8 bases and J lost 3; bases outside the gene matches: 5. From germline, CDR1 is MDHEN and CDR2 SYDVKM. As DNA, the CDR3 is TGTGCCAGCGGGACTAGCGGGTCGGTCTACGAGCAGTACTTC. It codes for CASGTSGSVYEQYF.